A single sample is the source of the 27 T cell receptor beta chains below, sequenced in a study of blood T cell repertoires in COVID-19. Profiled with immunoSEQ multiplex PCR; TCRdb holds only in-frame clones, not every one. Of about 13,000 clones listed, under 80% were seen once; the top ten hold approximately 34%. Sequences were obtained from peripheral blood. Every receptor here comes from a human donor in a cohort sampled during active COVID-19.

DNA for the CDR3: TGCGCCAGCAGCGATCGTAGCGGGGGGGCCAACAATGAGCAGTTCTTC. Translating gives CASSDRSGGANNEQFF. The rearrangement uses TRBV5-1 and TRBJ2-1; 11 bases fit TRBD2. This CDR3 contains 16 residues. Germline CDR1 and CDR2: SGHRS and YFSETQ. J was trimmed by 5 bases and V by 4 bases; bases with no gene match: 8.

Only one count was recorded for this clone. V usage is TRBV28 and J usage is TRBJ2-2; 7 nucleotides align to TRBD1. Germline V gene lookup returns CDR1 MDHEN and CDR2 SYDVKM. The CDR3 has 14 residues. V shed 5 bases, J shed 6 bases, and the junction held 6 bases outside the gene matches. CDR3 residues: CASSRIRGPGELFF. CDR3 bases: TGTGCCAGCAGTAGAATAAGGGGGCCCGGGGAGCTGTTTTTT.

The chain links TRBV5-6 to TRBJ2-2; D is perhaps TRBD1 (6 bases). The CDR3 covers 15 residues. The V gene's germline CDR1 is SGHDT and CDR2 YYEEEE. The V and J ends lost 2 bases and 1 base respectively, with 9 bases between them. The CDR3 loop reads CASSFQGMNTGELFF. The CDR3 coding sequence is TGTGCCAGCAGCTTCCAGGGGATGAACACCGGGGAGCTGTTTTTT.

The genes are TRBV6-4 and TRBJ1-6; D gene ambiguous. CDR1 is MRHNA and CDR2 is SNTAGT in the germline V gene. This CDR3 has 11 amino acids. Trimming removed 10 bases at V and 4 bases at J, with 5 bases between. The CDR3 bases are TGTGCCAACAAATATAATTCACCCCTCCACTTT. Its translation: CANKYNSPLHF.

The rearrangement links TRBV21-1 to TRBJ1-2; the tabulated D call, TRBD1, remains unverified against the DNA. TRBV21-1 corresponds to a pseudogene. CDR3 length: 15 amino acids. The chain's CDR3 is CASPPGQAKRYGYTF. In nucleotides, the CDR3 is TGTGCCAGTCCCCCGGGACAGGCCAAAAGGTATGGCTACACCTTC.

The CDR3: CASSPGHGSYEQYF. The DNA for the CDR3 is TGTGCCAGCTCACCGGGACACGGATCCTACGAGCAGTACTTC. The chain combines TRBV18 with TRBJ2-7, with D maybe TRBD1 (6 bases). Trimming took off 3 bases at V and 1 base at J, with 10 bases between the two ends. This CDR3 contains 14 residues. Germline V lookup: CDR1 KGHSH, CDR2 LQKENI.

The rearrangement uses TRBV6-6 and TRBJ2-7; 8 bases are a match to TRBD1. The J segment lost 0 bases and the V segment lost 4 bases, leaving 8 bases of the junction unmatched. Germline V CDR1 and CDR2: MNHNY, SVGAGI (reference sequence). The CDR3 sequence is 16 residues long. The DNA for the CDR3 is TGTGCCAGCAGTTCCCCGACCGGGACAGGCTCCTACGAGCAGTACTTC. Its protein product is CASSSPTGTGSYEQYF.

The chain uses TRBV5-1 and TRBJ1-2; D perhaps matches TRBD1 (6 bases). CDR1 is SGHRS, CDR2 YFSETQ, per germline. The CDR3 totals 13 residues. Trimming took off 7 bases at V and 5 bases at J, with 15 bases between the two ends. CDR3 sequence reads: CASGRDINYGYTF. The CDR3 DNA reads TGCGCCAGCGGGAGGGACATCAATTATGGCTACACCTTC.

This chain connects TRBV19 to TRBJ2-7, with 9 bases matching TRBD1. CDR3 length equals 14 residues. J was trimmed by 0 bases and V by 11 bases; bases with no gene match: 8. CDR1 is LNHDA and CDR2 is SQIVND in the germline V gene (reference sequence). CDR3 protein: CACAGTGNSYEQYF. In nucleotides, the CDR3 is TGTGCCTGCGCCGGGACAGGGAACTCCTACGAGCAGTACTTC.

This clone has just a few counts. The chain uses TRBV5-4 and TRBJ2-1; tentatively, D is TRBD2 (7 bases). The CDR3 is 14 amino acids. Looked up from germline, CDR1 is SGHNT and CDR2 is YYREEE (reference sequence). Trimming shortened V by 4 bases and J by 9 bases, and 17 bases separated the two germline ends. The CDR3 DNA sequence: TGTGCCAGCAGCCGTGTTGGGGGGGGGCTTGAGCAGTTCTTC. Residues: CASSRVGGGLEQFF. The entire variable domain, with the rest obtained from reference TRBV5-4 and TRBJ2-1, is as follows: ETGVTQSPTHLIKTRGQQVTLRCSSQSGHNTVSWYQQALGQGPQFIFQYYREEENGRGNFPPRFSGLQFPNYSSELNVNALELDDSALYLCASSRVGGGLEQFFGPGTRLTVL.

CDR3 sequence: CASPHGTGRNYGYTF. The CDR3 nucleotides read TGCGCCAGCCCCCACGGGACAGGTAGGAACTATGGCTACACCTTC. The rearrangement links TRBV5-1 to TRBJ1-2; 8 bases map to TRBD1. The CDR3 consists of 15 residues. With 7 bases clipped from V and 2 bases from J, the junction kept 10 bases outside the gene matches. CDR1 and CDR2 (germline): SGHRS, YFSETQ.

This chain joins TRBV7-2 and TRBJ2-1, with a tentative D call TRBD1 (5 bases). The germline V and J ends were trimmed by 1 base and 5 bases, with 12 bases remaining between them. In germline, CDR1 is SGHTA, CDR2 FQGNSA. The CDR3 is made up of 15 amino acids. CDR3 sequence reads: CASSLGSRVNNEQFF. CDR3 DNA: TGTGCCAGCAGCTTAGGATCCAGGGTCAACAATGAGCAGTTCTTC. Full variable domain (outside the CDR3, taken from reference TRBV7-2 and TRBJ2-1): GAGVSQSPSNKVTEKGKDVELRCDPISGHTALYWYRQSLGQGLEFLIYFQGNSAPDKSGLPSDRFSAERTGGSVSTLTIQRTQQEDSAVYLCASSLGSRVNNEQFFGPGTRLTVL.

The rearrangement joins TRBV4-1 to TRBJ2-2; weak D call: TRBD1 (5 bases). CDR3 length: 14 amino acids. The V end was cut by 4 bases, the J end by 1 base, with 7 bases between. Looked up from germline, CDR1 is MGHRA and CDR2 is YSYEKL. The CDR3 region is CASSLGQNTGELFF. CDR3 DNA sequence: TGCGCCAGCAGCCTCGGACAGAACACCGGGGAGCTGTTTTTT.

This chain links TRBV11-3 with TRBJ2-2, with 7 positions matching TRBD1. Trimming took 5 bases from V and 5 from J; bases not matched to a gene: 5. Germline-derived CDR1 and CDR2 are SGHNT and YENEEA. This CDR3 region has 14 residues. The CDR3 DNA reads as TGTGCCAGCAGCCCAGGCAGGGGGACCGGGGAGCTGTTTTTT. Protein product: CASSPGRGTGELFF. The full variable domain, its missing parts supplied by reference TRBV11-3 and TRBJ2-2, is EAGVVQSPRYKIIEKKQPVAFWCNPISGHNTLYWYLQNLGQGPELLIRYENEEAVDDSQLPKDRFSAERLKGVDSTLKIQPAELGDSAVYLCASSPGRGTGELFFGEGSRLTVL.

The chain couples TRBV25-1 to TRBJ1-2; no firm D call. Trimming stripped 5 bases from V and 4 bases from J, with 14 bases between. Looked up from germline, CDR1 is MGHDK and CDR2 is SYGVNS. The CDR3 loop spans 14 amino acids. Here the CDR3 DNA reads TGTGCCAGCAGTCTTCGGGTCGACGGCTATGGCTACACCTTC. Translation gives CASSLRVDGYGYTF.

The chain combines TRBV5-4 with TRBJ2-1, with D unresolved. The CDR3 extends over 13 amino acids. V lost 4 bases to trimming and J lost 7 bases, with 12 bases between them. Germline V gene lookup returns CDR1 SGHNT and CDR2 YYREEE (reference sequence). CDR3 sequence (DNA): TGTGCCAGCAGCGCCTCGCCTGCGAATGAGCAGTTCTTC. Protein: CASSASPANEQFF.

The rearrangement uses TRBV5-3 and TRBJ2-1; D unclear. TRBV5-3 is recorded as an ORF, its role being uncertain. This CDR3 has 16 amino acids. V dropped 0 bases and J dropped 0 bases, with 10 bases sitting between them. In DNA form, the CDR3 reads TGTGCCAGAAGCTTGGCGCGGCCAAGCTCCTACAATGAGCAGTTCTTC. Translated: CARSLARPSSYNEQFF.

V and J are TRBV5-1 and TRBJ2-2, with 8 positions matching TRBD1. Germline CDR1 is SGHRS and CDR2 is YFSETQ. Losses at the gene ends were 4 bases for V and 5 bases for J; bases not matched to a gene: 7. This CDR3 is 15 amino acids long. The CDR3 loop is CASSAGQGWTGELFF. DNA of the CDR3: TGCGCCAGCAGCGCCGGACAGGGCTGGACCGGGGAGCTGTTTTTT.

By proportion, this clone is medium-sized (0.01 to 0.1%). CDR3 loop: CASSPTLAGKQYF. The CDR3 coding sequence is TGTGCCAGCAGTCCCACACTAGCGGGGAAGCAGTACTTC. The chain employs TRBV27 and TRBJ2-7; 10 nucleotides align to TRBD2. The CDR3 contains 13 residues. CDR1 is MNHEY and CDR2 is SMNVEV in the germline V gene (reference sequence). V was clipped by 5 bases and J by 8 bases; unmatched bases: 6.

The chain combines TRBV5-1 with TRBJ1-2; 11 bases match TRBD1. The trim removed 4 bases at V and 8 bases at J, leaving 7 bases unmatched. This CDR3 region has 14 residues. Germline V gives CDR1 SGHRS, CDR2 YFSETQ. The CDR3 nucleotides are TGCGCCAGCAGCCACGGACAGGGGGCGGAAGGCTACACCTTC. As protein: CASSHGQGAEGYTF.

The rearrangement uses TRBV5-1 and TRBJ2-1; 11 bases fit TRBD2. Trimming at V came to 4 bases and at J to 6 bases, leaving 12 bases not matched to a gene. Germline V lookup: CDR1 SGHRS, CDR2 YFSETQ. This CDR3 spans 17 amino acids. In nucleotides, the CDR3 is TGCGCCAGCAGCAGTATGGCGATTAGCGGGGGGGCCAATGAGCAGTTCTTC. This sequence encodes CASSSMAISGGANEQFF.

V usage is TRBV4-1 and J usage is TRBJ2-3; perhaps TRBD1 as D (5 bases). Trimming stripped 0 bases from V and 9 bases from J, with 13 bases between. This CDR3 is built from 14 residues. Germline V CDR1 and CDR2: MGHRA, YSYEKL. CDR3 sequence reads: CASSQESGHRTQYF. CDR3 coding DNA: TGCGCCAGCAGCCAAGAATCCGGACACCGCACGCAGTATTTT.

A word on this clone: The junction departs from the called germline gene at one end, perhaps through a read error. V usage is TRBV30 and J usage is TRBJ1-2; a possible D gene is TRBD1 (5 bases). Looked up from germline, CDR1 is GTSNPN and CDR2 is SVGIG (reference sequence). CDR3 size: 14 residues. The CDR3 region is CAWSLLPGDYGYTF. The CDR3 coding sequence is TGTGCCTGGAGCCTCCTTCCGGGGGACTACGGCTACACCTTC.

The V and J genes are TRBV6-5 and TRBJ2-2; D unclear. With 5 bases removed from V and 1 base from J, the gap between germline ends came to 8 bases. Germline assignment: CDR1 MNHEY and CDR2 SVGAGI. The CDR3 spans 14 residues. This CDR3 reads CASSLQVNTGELFF. The CDR3 DNA sequence: TGTGCCAGCAGTCTGCAGGTGAACACCGGGGAGCTGTTTTTT.

The rearrangement uses TRBV6-5 and TRBJ1-6, with unresolved D. Germline V gene data show CDR1 as MNHEY and CDR2 as SVGAGI. This CDR3 is 14 amino acids long. The ends were cut back, 5 bases at V and 5 bases at J, with 10 bases in the middle. In nucleotides, the CDR3 is TGTGCCAGCAGTCGACAAGCTAATAATTCACCCCTCCACTTT. Translating it yields CASSRQANNSPLHF.

The genes are TRBV6-5 and TRBJ2-3; 8 positions agree with TRBD2. Germline V lookup: CDR1 MNHEY, CDR2 SVGAGI. The J segment lost 1 base and the V segment lost 10 bases, leaving 1 base of the junction unmatched. The CDR3 extends over 12 amino acids. CDR3 loop: CATAGGTDTQYF. The CDR3 DNA follows: TGTGCCACAGCGGGGGGCACAGATACGCAGTATTTT.

This chain joins TRBV28 and TRBJ1-2, with 12 bases fitting TRBD1. The V gene end was trimmed by 1 base and the J gene end by 8 bases; junction bases not matched to a gene: 11. The CDR3 spans 17 residues. Germline CDR1 reads MDHEN; CDR2 reads SYDVKM. CDR3 nucleotides: TGTGCCAGCAGTTTATCTTCGGGGACAGGGGGCGCCCGCGGCTACACCTTC. It yields the protein CASSLSSGTGGARGYTF.